The entry below gives a single T cell receptor (beta chain) sequence along with its context. These data belong to a study of blood T cell repertoires in COVID-19. Across the study: There were acute and convalescent COVID-19 samples, and they came from the United States, Italy and Spain. From T cells, B-cell-depleted T cells, or PBMCs came the material, which was cDNA or gDNA.

Germline CDR1 and CDR2: SGHRS and YFSETQ. V lost 4 bases and J 8 bases, leaving 16 bases between the germline ends. This CDR3 region has 14 residues. The protocol was immunoSEQ multiplex PCR, while the TCRdb copy is restricted to in-frame clones and leaves out a portion. The sample yields around 220,000 clones, 79% seen once. The receptor was isolated from a woman in her 40s with active or convalescent COVID-19. The rearrangement uses TRBV5-1 and TRBJ2-1, with a tentative D call TRBD2 (6 bases). Material: peripheral blood. The CDR3 is CASSPERRGDEQFF. The DNA for the CDR3 is TGCGCCAGCAGCCCGGAAAGGCGGGGCGATGAGCAGTTCTTC.